These T cell receptor beta chains were read from a single sample in a study of cytomegalovirus exposure and HLA in healthy donors. Assay used: immunoSEQ multiplex PCR; TCRdb lists only in-frame clones, some missing. The sample table includes about 160,000 clones. Sequenced sample: PBMCs. These receptors were taken from a man aged 30 to 39 in good health and CMV-seronegative. The CDR3 runs from the conserved cysteine through the conserved F or W. Fields, in order: J gene, D gene, V gene, CDR3 protein, CDR3 DNA. The D gene is left open where the match is weak.

>TRBJ2-2|TRBD1|TRBV11-2
CASSNRTGASGELFF
TGTGCCAGCAGTAATCGGACAGGGGCGTCCGGGGAGCTGTTTTTT
>TRBJ2-7|.|TRBV9
CASSVGQVSSYEQYF
TGTGCCAGCAGCGTAGGACAGGTGAGCTCCTACGAGCAGTACTTC
>TRBJ2-7|.|TRBV10-1
CASSESHLTREQYF
TGCGCCAGCAGTGAGTCACACCTAACGAGGGAGCAGTACTTC
>TRBJ2-7|.|TRBV9
CASSEGLTGYEQYF
TGTGCCAGCAGCGAGGGCCTAACGGGGTACGAGCAGTACTTC
>TRBJ2-1|TRBD2|TRBV5-1
CASSFGTSGLGDEQFF
TGCGCCAGCAGCTTCGGGACTAGCGGCTTAGGGGATGAGCAGTTCTTC
>TRBJ1-5|.|TRBV28
CASSFRQGRGNQPQHF
TGTGCCAGCAGTTTCCGCCAGGGTCGTGGCAATCAGCCCCAGCATTTT
>TRBJ2-1|TRBD1|TRBV11-3
CASSLGDRVSSYNEQFF
TGTGCCAGCAGCTTAGGTGACAGGGTGAGCTCCTACAATGAGCAGTTCTTC
>TRBJ2-1|TRBD2|TRBV11-2
CASSPRGGSSYNEQFF
TGTGCCAGCAGCCCGCGGGGAGGGAGCTCCTACAATGAGCAGTTCTTC
>TRBJ2-5|.|TRBV5-1
CASSFEGGTQYF
TGCGCCAGCAGCTTCGAAGGCGGGACCCAGTACTTC
>TRBJ2-3|.|TRBV7-6
CASSRLVLVGDTQYF
TGTGCCAGCAGCCGACTAGTCTTGGTAGGAGATACGCAGTATTTT
>TRBJ1-2|.|TRBV18
CASSPSSEDYGYTF
TGTGCCAGCTCACCAAGTTCCGAGGACTATGGCTACACCTTC
>TRBJ2-3|.|TRBV20-1
CSVIVTNTQYF
TGCAGTGTTATAGTCACGAATACGCAGTATTTT
>TRBJ2-2|.|TRBV5-1
CASSSNAGVETGELFF
TGCGCCAGCAGCTCAAACGCAGGGGTGGAAACCGGGGAGCTGTTTTTT
>TRBJ1-2|TRBD1|TRBV18
CASSPGTVSGYTF
TGTGCCAGCTCACCCGGGACAGTTTCTGGCTACACCTTC